The entry that follows covers one T cell receptor beta chain sequence. Germline is not matched at one junction end, which may reflect a read error. These data belong to a study of T cells in Graves' hyperthyroidism and ophthalmopathy. Regions amplified from RNA transcripts were the TCR beta CDR3 regions. TCR CDR3 regions were first amplified by RT-PCR with HTBI primers. MiXCR, applied by TCRdb to the multiplex PCR reads, yields one record per CDR3 protein. The profile shows a few hundred thousand distinct CDR3 sequences, around 20% of them singletons. The CDR3 spans 13 residues. CDR1 is MDHEN, CDR2 SYDVKM, per germline. The patients, who ranged from 18 to 65 in age, presented with newly diagnosed hyperthyroidism lasting under 2 months.

The sample consisted of blood. V usage is TRBV28 and J usage is TRBJ2-5, with a weak D call TRBD2 (6 bases). The clonotype originates from a man younger than 35 with Graves' hyperthyroidism. CDR3 nucleotide sequence: TGTGCCAGCGGCCCGGAGGGCCAAGGGACCCAGTACTTC. Translation gives CASGPEGQGTQYF. The full variable domain, with the rest looked up from reference TRBV28 and TRBJ2-5, is DVKVTQSSRYLVKRTGEKVFLECVQDMDHENMFWYRQDPGLGLRLIYFSYDVKMKEKGDIPEGYSVSREKKERFSLILESASTNQTSMYLCASGPEGQGTQYFGPGTRLLVL.